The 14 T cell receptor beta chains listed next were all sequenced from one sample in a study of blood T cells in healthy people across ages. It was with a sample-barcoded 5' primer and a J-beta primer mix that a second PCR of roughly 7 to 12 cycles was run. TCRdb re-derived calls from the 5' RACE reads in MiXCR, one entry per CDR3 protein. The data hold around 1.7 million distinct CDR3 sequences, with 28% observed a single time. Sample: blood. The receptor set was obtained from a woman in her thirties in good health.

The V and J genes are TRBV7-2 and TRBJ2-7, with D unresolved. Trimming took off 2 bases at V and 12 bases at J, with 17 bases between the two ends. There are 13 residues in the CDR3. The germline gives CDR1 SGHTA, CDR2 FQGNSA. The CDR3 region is CASSLQIEETRYF. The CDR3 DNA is TGTGCCAGCAGCTTACAGATTGAAGAGACCCGGTACTTC.

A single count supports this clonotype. CDR3 nucleotides: TGTGCCAGCACCGAGACAGGGAACAATCAGCCCCAGCATTTT. The encoded protein is CASTETGNNQPQHF. This chain uses TRBV6-6 with TRBJ1-5; 7 bases line up with TRBD1. This CDR3 has 14 amino acids. The trim removed 7 bases at V and 3 bases at J, leaving 6 bases unmatched. In germline, CDR1 is MNHNY, CDR2 SVGAGI (reference sequence).

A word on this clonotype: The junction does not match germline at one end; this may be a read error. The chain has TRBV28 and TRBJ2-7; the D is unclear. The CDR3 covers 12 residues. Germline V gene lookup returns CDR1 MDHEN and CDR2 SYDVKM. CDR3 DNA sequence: TGTGCCGGCAGTTTATTGTACTACGAGCAGTACTTC. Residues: CAGSLLYYEQYF.

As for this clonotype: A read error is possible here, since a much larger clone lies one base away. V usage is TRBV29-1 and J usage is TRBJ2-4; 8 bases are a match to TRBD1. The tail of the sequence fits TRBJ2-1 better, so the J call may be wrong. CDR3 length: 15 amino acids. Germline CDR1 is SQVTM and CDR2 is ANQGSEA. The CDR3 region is CSVVGTGLAKNIQFF. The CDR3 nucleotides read TGCAGCGTTGTTGGGACAGGATTAGCCAAAAACATTCAGTTCTTC.

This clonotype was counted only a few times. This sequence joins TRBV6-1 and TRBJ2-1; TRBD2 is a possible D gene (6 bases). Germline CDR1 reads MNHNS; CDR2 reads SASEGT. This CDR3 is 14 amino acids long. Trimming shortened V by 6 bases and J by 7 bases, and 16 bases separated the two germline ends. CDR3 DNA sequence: TGTGCCAGCAGACCTGTGGAGGGTGGGAATGAGCAGTTCTTC. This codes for CASRPVEGGNEQFF.

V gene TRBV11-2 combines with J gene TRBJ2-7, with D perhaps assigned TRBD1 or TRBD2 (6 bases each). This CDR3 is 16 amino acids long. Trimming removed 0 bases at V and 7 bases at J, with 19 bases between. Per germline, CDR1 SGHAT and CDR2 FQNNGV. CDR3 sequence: CASSLEGGTGAGEQYF. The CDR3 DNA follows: TGTGCCAGCAGCTTAGAGGGAGGTACGGGGGCGGGAGAGCAGTACTTC. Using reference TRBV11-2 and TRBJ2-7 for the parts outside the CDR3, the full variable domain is EAGVAQSPRYKIIEKRQSVAFWCNPISGHATLYWYQQILGQGPKLLIQFQNNGVVDDSQLPKDRFSAERLKGVDSTLKIQPAKLEDSAVYLCASSLEGGTGAGEQYFGPGTRLTVT.

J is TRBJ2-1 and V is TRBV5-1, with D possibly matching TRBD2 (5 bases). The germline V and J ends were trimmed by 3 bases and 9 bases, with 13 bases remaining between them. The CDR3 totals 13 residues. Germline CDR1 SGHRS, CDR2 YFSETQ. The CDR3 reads CASSSTGNGEQFF. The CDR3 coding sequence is TGCGCCAGCAGCTCCACCGGGAACGGTGAGCAGTTCTTC.

CDR3 in DNA: TGTGCCGTGCGGACTAGCGGGGGGGCCTGGCAGTTCTTC. Protein sequence: CAVRTSGGAWQFF. This chain uses TRBV28 with TRBJ2-1; 15 bases fit TRBD2. The CDR3 totals 13 residues. Germline assignment: CDR1 MDHEN and CDR2 SYDVKM. The J segment lost 12 bases and the V segment lost 11 bases, leaving 8 bases of the junction unmatched.

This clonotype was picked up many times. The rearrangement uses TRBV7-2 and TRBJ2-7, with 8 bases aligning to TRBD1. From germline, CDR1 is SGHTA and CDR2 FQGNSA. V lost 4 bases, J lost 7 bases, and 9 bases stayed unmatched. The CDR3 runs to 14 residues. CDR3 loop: CASSSGQGSGEQYF. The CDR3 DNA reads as TGTGCCAGCAGCTCTGGACAGGGCTCAGGGGAGCAGTACTTC.

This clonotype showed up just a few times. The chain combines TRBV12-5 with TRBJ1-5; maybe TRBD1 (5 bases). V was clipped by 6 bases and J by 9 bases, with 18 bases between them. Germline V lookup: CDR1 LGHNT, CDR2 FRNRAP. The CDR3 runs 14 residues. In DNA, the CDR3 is TGTGCTAGTGGCAATGGGACCACTGGGGGGCCCCAGCATTTT. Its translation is CASGNGTTGGPQHF.

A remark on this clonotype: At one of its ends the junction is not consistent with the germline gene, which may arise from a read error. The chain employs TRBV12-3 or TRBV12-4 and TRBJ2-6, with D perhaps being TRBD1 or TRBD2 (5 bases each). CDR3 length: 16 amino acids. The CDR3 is CASSSGPSSGAHVLTF. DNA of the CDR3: TGTGCCAGCAGTAGCGGACCCTCCTCTGGGGCCCACGTCCTGACTTTC.

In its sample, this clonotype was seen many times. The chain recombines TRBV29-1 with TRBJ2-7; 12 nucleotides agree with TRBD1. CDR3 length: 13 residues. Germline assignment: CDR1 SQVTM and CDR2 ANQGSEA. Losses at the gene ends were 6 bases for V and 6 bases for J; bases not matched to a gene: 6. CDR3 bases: TGCAGCGTAACCGGGACAGGGGGCGGCGAGCAGTACTTC. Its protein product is CSVTGTGGGEQYF.

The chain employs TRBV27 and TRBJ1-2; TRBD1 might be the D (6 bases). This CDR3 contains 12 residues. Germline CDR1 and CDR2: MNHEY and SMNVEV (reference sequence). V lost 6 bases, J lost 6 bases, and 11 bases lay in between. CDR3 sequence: CASRQGGNGYTF. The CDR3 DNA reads TGTGCCAGCAGACAGGGCGGGAATGGCTACACCTTC.

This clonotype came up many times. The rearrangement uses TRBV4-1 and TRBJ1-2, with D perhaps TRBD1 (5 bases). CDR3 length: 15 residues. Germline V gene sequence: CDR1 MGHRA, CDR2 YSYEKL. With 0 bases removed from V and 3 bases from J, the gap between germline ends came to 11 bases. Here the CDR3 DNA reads TGCGCCAGCAGCCAAGATATAGGGGCCTACTATGGCTACACCTTC. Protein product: CASSQDIGAYYGYTF.